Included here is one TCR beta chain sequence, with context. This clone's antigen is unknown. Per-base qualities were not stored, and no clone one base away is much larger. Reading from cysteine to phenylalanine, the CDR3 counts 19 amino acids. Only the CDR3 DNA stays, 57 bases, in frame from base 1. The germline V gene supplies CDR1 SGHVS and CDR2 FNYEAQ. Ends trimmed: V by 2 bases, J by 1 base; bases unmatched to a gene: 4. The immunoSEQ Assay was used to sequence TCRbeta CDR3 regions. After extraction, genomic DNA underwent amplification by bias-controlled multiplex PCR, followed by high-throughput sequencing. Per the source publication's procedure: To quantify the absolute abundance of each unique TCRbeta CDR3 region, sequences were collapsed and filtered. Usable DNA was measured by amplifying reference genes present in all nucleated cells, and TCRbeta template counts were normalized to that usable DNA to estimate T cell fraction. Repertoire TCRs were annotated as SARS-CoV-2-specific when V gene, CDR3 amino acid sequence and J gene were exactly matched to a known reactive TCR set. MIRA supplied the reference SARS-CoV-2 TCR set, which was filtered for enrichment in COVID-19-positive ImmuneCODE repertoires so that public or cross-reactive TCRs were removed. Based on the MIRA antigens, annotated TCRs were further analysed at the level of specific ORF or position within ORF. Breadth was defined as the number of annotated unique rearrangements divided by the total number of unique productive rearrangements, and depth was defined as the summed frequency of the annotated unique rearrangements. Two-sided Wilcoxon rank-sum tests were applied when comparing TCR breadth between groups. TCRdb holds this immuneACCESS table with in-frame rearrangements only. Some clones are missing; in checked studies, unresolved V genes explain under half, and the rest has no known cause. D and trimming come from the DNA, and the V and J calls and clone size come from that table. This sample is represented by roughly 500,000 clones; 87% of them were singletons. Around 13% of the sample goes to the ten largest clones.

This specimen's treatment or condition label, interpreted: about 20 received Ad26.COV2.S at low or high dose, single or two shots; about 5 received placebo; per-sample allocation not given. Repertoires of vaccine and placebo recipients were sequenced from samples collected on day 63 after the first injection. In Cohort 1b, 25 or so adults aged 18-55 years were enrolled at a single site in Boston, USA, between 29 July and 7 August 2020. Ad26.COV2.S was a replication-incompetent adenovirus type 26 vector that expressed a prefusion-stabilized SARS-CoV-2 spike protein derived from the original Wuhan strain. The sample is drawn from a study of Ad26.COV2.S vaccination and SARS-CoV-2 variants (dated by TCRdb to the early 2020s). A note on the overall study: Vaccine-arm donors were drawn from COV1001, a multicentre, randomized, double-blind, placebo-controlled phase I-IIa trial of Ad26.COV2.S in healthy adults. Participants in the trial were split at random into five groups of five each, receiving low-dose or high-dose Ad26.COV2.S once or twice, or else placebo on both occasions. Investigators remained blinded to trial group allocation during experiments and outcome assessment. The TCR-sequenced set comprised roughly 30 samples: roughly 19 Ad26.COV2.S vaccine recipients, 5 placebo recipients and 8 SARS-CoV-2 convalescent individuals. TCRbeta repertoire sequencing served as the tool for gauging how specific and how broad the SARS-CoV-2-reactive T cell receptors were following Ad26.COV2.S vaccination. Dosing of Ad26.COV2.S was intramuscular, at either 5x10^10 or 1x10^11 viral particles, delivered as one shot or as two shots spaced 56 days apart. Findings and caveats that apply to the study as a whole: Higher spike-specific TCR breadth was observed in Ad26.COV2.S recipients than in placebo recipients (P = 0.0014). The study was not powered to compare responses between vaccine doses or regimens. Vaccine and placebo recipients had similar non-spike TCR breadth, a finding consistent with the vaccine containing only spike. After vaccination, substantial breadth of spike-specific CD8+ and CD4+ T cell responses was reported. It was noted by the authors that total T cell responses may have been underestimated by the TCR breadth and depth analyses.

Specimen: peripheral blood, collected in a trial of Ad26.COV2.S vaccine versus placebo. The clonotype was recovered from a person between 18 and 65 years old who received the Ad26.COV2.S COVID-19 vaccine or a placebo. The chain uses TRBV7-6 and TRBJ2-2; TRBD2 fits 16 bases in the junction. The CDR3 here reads CASSLPGLAGGKNTGELFF. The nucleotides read TGTGCCAGCAGCTTACCGGGACTAGCGGGAGGGAAGAACACCGGGGAGCTGTTTTTT. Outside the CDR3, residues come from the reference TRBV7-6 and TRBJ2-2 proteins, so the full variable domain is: GAGVSQSPRYKVTKRGQDVALRCDPISGHVSLYWYRQALGQGPEFLTYFNYEAQQDKSGLPNDRFSAERPEGSISTLTIQRTEQRDSAMYRCASSLPGLAGGKNTGELFFGEGSRLTVL.